This T cell receptor (beta chain) was recovered during a study of blood T cells in healthy people across ages. Study outcomes and limitations: Long-lived donors carried more naive CD4+ cells and greater diversity than aged donors.

A second PCR of 7 to 11 cycles used a sample-barcoded 5' primer and a J-beta primer mix. TCRdb re-derived calls from the 5' RACE reads in MiXCR, one entry per CDR3 protein. The table lists about 1.5 million distinct CDR3 sequences, approximately 42% of them singletons. Researchers isolated at least 7 million PBMCs per sample. Germline V CDR1 and CDR2: MNHNS, SASEGT. The CDR3 runs 15 residues. Trimming took 2 bases from V and 3 from J, leaving 13 bases between them. Remarks on this clonotype: Its target is unknown.

The rearrangement joins TRBV6-1 to TRBJ1-2; perhaps TRBD1 as D (5 bases). This receptor was identified in a woman under 30 in good health. The sample comprised blood. The CDR3 sequence is CASSESQGSHYGYTF. The DNA of the CDR3 is TGTGCCAGCAGTGAAAGCCAGGGTAGTCACTATGGCTACACCTTC.